A single sample is the source of the 6 T cell receptor beta chains below, sequenced in a study of prognosis after radiotherapy for stage I lung cancer. The study amplified the TCR beta CDR3 region from genomic DNA. This amplification was carried out by two rounds of multiplex PCR. Primers targeting each individual TRBV and TRBJ gene were applied in first-round PCR. TCRdb reanalysed the multiplex PCR reads using MiXCR and keeps one entry per CDR3 protein. Of tens of thousands of distinct CDR3 sequences listed, around a quarter are singletons. Sequencing used PBMCs, obtained before or after stereotactic body radiation therapy (not recorded which). Every receptor here comes from a donor of 50 years or more with non-small cell lung cancer.

This clonotype showed up just once. It differs at one base from a far larger clone, so likely a read error. This chain joins TRBV19 and TRBJ2-7; D is perhaps TRBD1 (5 bases). The J call is doubtful: the DNA matches TRBJ2-5 better. Looked up from germline, CDR1 is LNHDA and CDR2 is SQIVND (reference sequence). The CDR3 sequence is 14 residues long. The chain's CDR3 is CASRQQVTRETQYF. The CDR3 nucleotides read TGTGCCAGTCGACAACAGGTTACTCGCGAGACCCAGTACTTC.

This clonotype was detected ten times or more. This chain connects TRBV6-4 to TRBJ2-5; 13 bases agree with TRBD2. Germline CDR1 MRHNA, CDR2 SNTAGT. The junction had 9 bases not matched to a gene; V was cut back by 6 bases and J by 5 bases. The CDR3 totals 16 residues. Written as DNA, the CDR3 is TGTGCCAGCAGCGCCGAAGGACTAGCGGGGGCGGAGACCCAGTACTTC. Translation: CASSAEGLAGAETQYF.

This clonotype was found many times. V usage is TRBV7-8 and J usage is TRBJ1-2; 9 bases fit TRBD1. Germline CDR1 SGHVS, CDR2 FQNEAQ. This CDR3 comprises 11 residues. V lost 9 bases, J lost 8 bases, and 4 bases stayed unmatched. The CDR3 DNA reads TGTGCCAGTCGGACAGGGGAAGGCTACACCTTC. Amino acid sequence: CASRTGEGYTF.

This clonotype was detected ten times or more. The chain is built from TRBV20-1 and TRBJ1-1, with 7 bases lining up with TRBD1. Trimming cost V 4 bases and J 3 bases; bases outside gene matches: 8. The CDR3 covers 14 residues. Germline CDR1 and CDR2: DFQATT and SNEGSKA (reference sequence). In DNA, the CDR3 is TGCAGTGCTACCACCGACAGGGTGGACACTGAAGCTTTCTTT. It encodes CSATTDRVDTEAFF.

Within the sample, this clonotype is medium-sized. The chain has TRBV6-2 or TRBV6-3 and TRBJ1-6; 9 bases align to TRBD1. V was pared by 5 bases and J by 14 bases, with 7 bases of the junction left unmatched. The length of the CDR3 is 13 residues. CDR1 is MNHEY and CDR2 is SVGEGT in the germline V gene. CDR3 sequence: CASSQGQGGTLHF. The CDR3, as DNA: TGTGCCAGCAGTCAGGGACAGGGAGGAACCCTCCACTTT.

This clonotype was observed many times. V is TRBV7-9 and J is TRBJ2-5; D may be TRBD1 or TRBD2 (5 bases each). In germline, CDR1 is SEHNR, CDR2 FQNEAQ (reference sequence). V shed 4 bases and J shed 5 bases, with 20 bases lying between them. The CDR3 totals 16 residues. The CDR3 loop reads CASSSRMGDVWETQYF. DNA for the CDR3: TGTGCCAGCAGCTCCCGGATGGGGGACGTTTGGGAGACCCAGTACTTC.